A selection of T cell receptor beta chains follows, all from one sample in a study of PD-1 blockade in mismatch repair-deficient tumors. Measured with immunoSEQ multiplex PCR; TCRdb has only the in-frame clones, and not every one. The sample lists roughly 14,000 clones; about 88% were seen once. Which antigens these TCRs recognize remains unknown. Specimen: cells cultured in vitro, collected from a patient treated with pembrolizumab. These receptors originate from an adult with mismatch repair-deficient cancer. CDR3s include the opening cysteine and the closing phenylalanine or tryptophan. Each record gives: clone size, V gene, J gene, D gene, CDR3 protein, CDR3 DNA. The D gene is left open where the match is weak. Clone size is given for some rows only: seen once, a few or many times, or a class if the clone is expanded.

abundance: -; v_gene: TRBV5-1; j_gene: TRBJ2-2; d_gene: TRBD2; CDR3aa: CASSLDGAGGLNTGELFF; CDR3nt: TGCGCCAGCAGCTTGGACGGCGCGGGGGGCCTGAACACCGGGGAGCTGTTTTTT
abundance: -; v_gene: TRBV27; j_gene: TRBJ1-2; d_gene: -; CDR3aa: CASSTRERGLYYGYTF; CDR3nt: TGTGCCAGCAGTACCCGTGAAAGGGGGTTATACTATGGCTACACCTTC
abundance: -; v_gene: TRBV28; j_gene: TRBJ1-5; d_gene: TRBD1; CDR3aa: CASSLGRGHQPQHF; CDR3nt: TGTGCCAGCAGTTTAGGCAGGGGGCACCAGCCCCAGCATTTT
abundance: once; v_gene: TRBV5-1; j_gene: TRBJ2-7; d_gene: -; CDR3aa: CASSLVPESYEQYF; CDR3nt: TGCGCCAGCAGCTTGGTCCCAGAATCCTACGAGCAGTACTTC
abundance: few; v_gene: TRBV7-8; j_gene: TRBJ1-5; d_gene: -; CDR3aa: CASSLAGQPQHF; CDR3nt: TGTGCCAGCAGCTTAGCCGGTCAGCCCCAGCATTTT
abundance: -; v_gene: TRBV5-6; j_gene: TRBJ2-7; d_gene: TRBD1; CDR3aa: CASSLGWQGALYEQYF; CDR3nt: TGTGCCAGCAGCTTGGGGTGGCAGGGGGCTCTTTACGAGCAGTACTTC
abundance: few; v_gene: TRBV28; j_gene: TRBJ2-7; d_gene: -; CDR3aa: CASSFAGSGSYEQYF; CDR3nt: TGTGCCAGCAGTTTCGCAGGGAGTGGCTCCTACGAGCAGTACTTC
abundance: -; v_gene: TRBV18; j_gene: TRBJ2-1; d_gene: -; CDR3aa: CASSPAGLRGVLNNEQFF; CDR3nt: TGTGCCAGCTCACCAGCAGGGTTAAGGGGAGTCCTTAACAATGAGCAGTTCTTC
abundance: -; v_gene: TRBV5-1; j_gene: TRBJ2-1; d_gene: -; CDR3aa: CASSLEAADNEQFF; CDR3nt: TGCGCCAGCAGCTTGGAGGCCGCAGACAATGAGCAGTTCTTC
abundance: -; v_gene: TRBV11-3; j_gene: TRBJ2-5; d_gene: -; CDR3aa: CASSLFQGRQTQYF; CDR3nt: TGTGCCAGCAGCTTATTCCAGGGGAGACAGACCCAGTACTTC
abundance: -; v_gene: TRBV5-6; j_gene: TRBJ1-1; d_gene: -; CDR3aa: CASSLTQRGNTEAFF; CDR3nt: TGTGCCAGCAGCCTGACCCAAAGGGGGAACACTGAAGCTTTCTTT
abundance: -; v_gene: TRBV27; j_gene: TRBJ2-7; d_gene: -; CDR3aa: CASSSGLDGPYEQYF; CDR3nt: TGTGCCAGCAGTTCGGGACTCGACGGCCCTTACGAGCAGTACTTC
abundance: -; v_gene: TRBV7-9; j_gene: TRBJ1-1; d_gene: TRBD1; CDR3aa: CASTDRGNTEAFF; CDR3nt: TGTGCCAGCACCGACAGGGGGAACACTGAAGCTTTCTTT
abundance: -; v_gene: TRBV28; j_gene: TRBJ2-2; d_gene: TRBD2; CDR3aa: CATSGLAEATGELFF; CDR3nt: TGTGCCACCTCGGGACTAGCGGAGGCCACCGGGGAGCTGTTTTTT
abundance: -; v_gene: TRBV19; j_gene: TRBJ2-1; d_gene: TRBD2; CDR3aa: CASSSSGGSYNEQFF; CDR3nt: TGTGCCAGTAGTTCGAGCGGGGGCTCCTACAATGAGCAGTTCTTC
abundance: -; v_gene: TRBV28; j_gene: TRBJ2-7; d_gene: TRBD2; CDR3aa: CASSPESSGARWEQYF; CDR3nt: TGTGCCAGCAGTCCAGAATCTAGCGGAGCCCGCTGGGAGCAGTACTTC
abundance: -; v_gene: TRBV14; j_gene: TRBJ2-6; d_gene: -; CDR3aa: CASSPWERYYSGANVLTF; CDR3nt: TGTGCCAGCAGCCCGTGGGAGCGGTACTACTCTGGGGCCAACGTCCTGACTTTC
abundance: -; v_gene: TRBV7-3; j_gene: TRBJ2-7; d_gene: TRBD1; CDR3aa: CASSLSGNRDRGLVVYEQYF; CDR3nt: TGTGCCAGCAGCTTAAGCGGAAACCGGGACAGGGGATTGGTAGTTTACGAGCAGTACTTC
abundance: -; v_gene: TRBV18; j_gene: TRBJ2-3; d_gene: TRBD1; CDR3aa: CASSHRDSSDTQYF; CDR3nt: TGTGCCAGCTCACACCGGGACAGTTCAGATACGCAGTATTTT
abundance: -; v_gene: TRBV19; j_gene: TRBJ1-2; d_gene: TRBD1; CDR3aa: CASSIGTAYGYTF; CDR3nt: TGTGCCAGTAGTATCGGGACAGCCTATGGCTACACCTTC
abundance: few; v_gene: TRBV6-1; j_gene: TRBJ2-7; d_gene: TRBD2; CDR3aa: CASSEVSPAASGRTYEQYF; CDR3nt: TGTGCCAGCAGTGAAGTCAGCCCAGCTGCGAGCGGGAGAACCTACGAGCAGTACTTC
abundance: -; v_gene: TRBV11-2; j_gene: TRBJ2-7; d_gene: -; CDR3aa: CASSTQGFSYEQYF; CDR3nt: TGTGCCAGCAGCACCCAGGGATTCTCTTACGAGCAGTACTTC
abundance: -; v_gene: TRBV4-1; j_gene: TRBJ2-7; d_gene: TRBD1; CDR3aa: CASSQGPGTGVLEQYF; CDR3nt: TGCGCCAGCAGCCAAGGCCCCGGGACAGGGGTTCTTGAGCAGTACTTC
abundance: -; v_gene: TRBV7-3; j_gene: TRBJ2-3; d_gene: -; CDR3aa: CASSLTPSVDTQYF; CDR3nt: TGTGCCAGCAGCTTAACGCCTAGCGTCGATACGCAGTATTTT
abundance: -; v_gene: TRBV13; j_gene: TRBJ2-7; d_gene: TRBD1; CDR3aa: CASSRQGDEQYF; CDR3nt: TGTGCCAGCAGCCGACAGGGGGACGAGCAGTACTTC
abundance: -; v_gene: TRBV23-1; j_gene: TRBJ2-7; d_gene: TRBD2; CDR3aa: CASSQSAGDFYEQYF; CDR3nt: TGCGCCAGCAGTCAATCGGCGGGGGACTTCTACGAGCAGTACTTC
abundance: -; v_gene: TRBV7-9; j_gene: TRBJ1-2; d_gene: -; CDR3aa: CASSPPFVAGYYGYTF; CDR3nt: TGTGCCAGCAGCCCACCGTTTGTGGCAGGTTACTATGGCTACACCTTC